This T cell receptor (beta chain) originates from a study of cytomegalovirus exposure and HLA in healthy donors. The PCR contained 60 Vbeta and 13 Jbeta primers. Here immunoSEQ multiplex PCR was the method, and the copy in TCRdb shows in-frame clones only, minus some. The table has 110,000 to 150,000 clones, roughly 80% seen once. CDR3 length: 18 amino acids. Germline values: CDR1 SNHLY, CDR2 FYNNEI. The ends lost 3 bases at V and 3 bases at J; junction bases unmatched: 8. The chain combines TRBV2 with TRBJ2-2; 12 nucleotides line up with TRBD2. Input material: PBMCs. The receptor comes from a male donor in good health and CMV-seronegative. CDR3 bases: TGTGCCAGCAGTGACCTAGCGGGAGGGGCTTTAGACACCGGGGAGCTGTTTTTT. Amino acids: CASSDLAGGALDTGELFF.